This T cell receptor beta chain was retrieved from a study of blood T cell repertoires in COVID-19. In the study overall: Acute and convalescent COVID-19 specimens originated in the United States, Italy and Spain. T cells, B-cell-depleted T cells, or PBMCs supplied cDNA or gDNA.

In its sample, this clone was seen once. Some clones are missing from TCRdb's copy, which holds only in-frame ones; the method was immunoSEQ multiplex PCR. In the table there are more than 400,000 clones, roughly nine tenths of which are singletons. The recovered donors of Cohort 3 showed two negative PCRs, clearance, or symptom resolution. V lost 3 bases and J lost 0; bases outside the gene matches: 0. This CDR3 has 14 amino acids. The V gene's germline CDR1 is SGHDT and CDR2 YYEEEE. The clonotype comes from a woman younger than 35 who had recovered from COVID-19. This chain links TRBV5-6 with TRBJ2-3, with 8 bases aligning to TRBD2. Specimen: PBMCs or T cells enriched from blood (not recorded which). The CDR3 here is CASSSSGSTDTQYF. CDR3 DNA: TGTGCCAGCAGCTCTAGCGGGAGCACAGATACGCAGTATTTT.